The TCR beta chain described here comes from a study of PD-L1 blockade in urothelial cancer. Background on the study: Investigators checked blood 3 weeks (second dose) and 6 weeks after treatment start. Peripheral blood specimens exhibited a median yield of approximately 150,000 T cells.

Time point noted: pretreatment peripheral blood. This clone appeared a few times. CDR3 length: 14 residues. V dropped 1 base and J dropped 0 bases, with 5 bases sitting between them. The germline V gene has CDR1 SGHRS and CDR2 YFSETQ. Using immunoSEQ multiplex PCR, the repertoire was profiled, and TCRdb retains in-frame clones only, with some absent. The sample has roughly 91,000 clones; about 84% are singletons. This receptor was taken from a man aged 60 to 69 with urothelial cancer. V is TRBV5-1 and J is TRBJ1-3; the D is unclear. This specimen consisted of PBMCs, obtained around atezolizumab (anti-PD-L1) treatment. CDR3 region: CASSLSGSGNTIYF. In DNA form, the CDR3 reads TGCGCCAGCAGCTTGTCAGGCTCTGGAAACACCATATATTTT.